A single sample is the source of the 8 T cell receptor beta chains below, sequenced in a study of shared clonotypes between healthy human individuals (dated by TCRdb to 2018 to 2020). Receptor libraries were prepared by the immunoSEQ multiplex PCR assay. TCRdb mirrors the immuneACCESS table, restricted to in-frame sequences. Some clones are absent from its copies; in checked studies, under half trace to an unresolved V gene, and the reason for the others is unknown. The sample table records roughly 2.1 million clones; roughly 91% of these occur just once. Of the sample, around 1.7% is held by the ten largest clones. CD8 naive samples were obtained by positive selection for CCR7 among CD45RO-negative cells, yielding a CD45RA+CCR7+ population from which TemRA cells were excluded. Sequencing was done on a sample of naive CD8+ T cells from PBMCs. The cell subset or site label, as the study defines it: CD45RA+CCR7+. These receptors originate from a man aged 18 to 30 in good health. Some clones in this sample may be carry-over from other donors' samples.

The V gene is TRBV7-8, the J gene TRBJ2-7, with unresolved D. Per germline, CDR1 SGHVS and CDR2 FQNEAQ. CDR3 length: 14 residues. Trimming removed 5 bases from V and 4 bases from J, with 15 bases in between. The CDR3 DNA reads TGTGCCAGCAGCCACAGAGGCGAGTGGTACGAGCAGTACTTC. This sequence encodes CASSHRGEWYEQYF.

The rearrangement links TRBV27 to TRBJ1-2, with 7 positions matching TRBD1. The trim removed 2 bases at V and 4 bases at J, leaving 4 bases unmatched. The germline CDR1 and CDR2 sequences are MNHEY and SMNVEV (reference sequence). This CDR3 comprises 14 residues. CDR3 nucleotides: TGTGCCAGCAGTTTAAAGGGGGCTATCTATGGCTACACCTTC. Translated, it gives CASSLKGAIYGYTF.

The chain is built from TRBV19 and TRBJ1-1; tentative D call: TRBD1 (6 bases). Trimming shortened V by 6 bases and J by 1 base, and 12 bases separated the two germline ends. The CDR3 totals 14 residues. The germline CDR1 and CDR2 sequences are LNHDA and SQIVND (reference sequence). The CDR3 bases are TGTGCCAGTAGCGACAGGAGAGGGAACACTGAAGCTTTCTTT. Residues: CASSDRRGNTEAFF.

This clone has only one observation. As DNA, the CDR3 is TGTGCCAGCAGCTTGGCCGAGATTCAGTACTTC. Protein product: CASSLAEIQYF. The chain employs TRBV5-6 and TRBJ2-4; D is ambiguous. Germline V gives CDR1 SGHDT, CDR2 YYEEEE. This CDR3 is built from 11 residues. The germline V and J ends were trimmed by 0 bases and 10 bases, with 5 bases remaining between them. Filled out from reference TRBV5-6 and TRBJ2-4, the complete variable domain reads DAGVTQSPTHLIKTRGQQVTLRCSPKSGHDTVSWYQQALGQGPQFIFQYYEEEERQRGNFPDRFSGHQFPNYSSELNVNALLLGDSALYLCASSLAEIQYFGAGTRLSVL.

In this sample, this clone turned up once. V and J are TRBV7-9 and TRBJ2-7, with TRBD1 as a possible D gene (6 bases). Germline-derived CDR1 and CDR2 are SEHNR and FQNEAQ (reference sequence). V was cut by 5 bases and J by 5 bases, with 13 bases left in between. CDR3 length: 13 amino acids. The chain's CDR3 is CASSADRSHEQYF. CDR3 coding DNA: TGTGCCAGCAGCGCGGACAGATCACACGAGCAGTACTTC.

The CDR3 spells CASSLSGANPYYGYTF. The CDR3, as DNA: TGTGCCAGCAGTTTATCAGGGGCCAACCCTTACTATGGCTACACCTTC. This rearrangement joins TRBV27 to TRBJ1-2; D possibly corresponds to TRBD1 (5 bases). The CDR3 covers 16 residues. The germline CDR1 and CDR2 sequences are MNHEY and SMNVEV (reference sequence). V lost 0 bases and J 3 bases, leaving 14 bases between the germline ends.

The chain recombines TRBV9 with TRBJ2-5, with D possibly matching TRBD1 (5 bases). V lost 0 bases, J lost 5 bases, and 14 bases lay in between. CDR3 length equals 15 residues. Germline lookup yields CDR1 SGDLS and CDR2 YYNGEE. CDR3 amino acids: CASSVEQGRGETQYF. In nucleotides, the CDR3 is TGTGCCAGCAGCGTAGAGCAGGGCCGAGGTGAGACCCAGTACTTC.

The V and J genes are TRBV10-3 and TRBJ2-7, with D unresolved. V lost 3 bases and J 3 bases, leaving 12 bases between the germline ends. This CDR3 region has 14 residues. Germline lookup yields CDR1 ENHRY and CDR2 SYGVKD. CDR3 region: CAISEKEQIYEQYF. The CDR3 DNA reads TGTGCCATCAGTGAAAAAGAACAAATCTACGAGCAGTACTTC.